This T cell receptor (beta chain) was captured by sequencing in a study of T cells in Graves' hyperthyroidism and ophthalmopathy. Per germline, CDR1 SGHTA and CDR2 FQGNSA. The CDR3 is made up of 14 amino acids. Trimming removed 5 bases from V and 1 base from J, with 11 bases in between. When ophthalmopathy did not progress within 18 months, Graves' hyperthyroidism was considered stable. Regions amplified from RNA transcripts were the TCR beta CDR3 regions. First-round RT-PCR targeting the TCR CDR3 was performed with the HTBI primer set. MiXCR, run by TCRdb on the multiplex PCR reads, gives a single entry per CDR3 protein. This table has 600,000 or so distinct CDR3 sequences, 46% appearing once. This clonotype was found many times. Its antigen is as yet unknown. Findings and caveats of the study: Ophthalmopathy was model-predicted a median about six months pre-onset.

J is TRBJ1-1 and V is TRBV7-2; a possible D gene is TRBD1 (5 bases). The receptor was derived from a woman between 18 and 30 years old with Graves' hyperthyroidism. Sequencing input: peripheral blood or thyroid tissue (not recorded which). For the CDR3, the DNA is TGTGCCAGCAGCCATCTAGACAGGAACACTGAAGCTTTCTTT. Amino acids: CASSHLDRNTEAFF.